The 11 T cell receptor beta chains below come from one sample, sequenced in a study of cytomegalovirus exposure and HLA in healthy donors (dated by TCRdb to the late 2010s). To prepare the library, the immunoSEQ multiplex PCR assay was applied. For the multiplex PCR, a mixture combining 60 forward primers for TCR Vbeta segments and 13 reverse primers for TCR Jbeta segments was used. TCRdb stores this immuneACCESS table with in-frame sequences only. Part of the clones is absent; in the studies checked, under half of the shortfall reflects unresolved V genes, and no reason is known for the rest. This sample's clone table shows around 50,000 clones. The ten largest clones represent approximately 11% of the sample. Input material: PBMCs. Source of these receptors: a woman in her fifties or sixties in good health and CMV-seropositive.

The chain employs TRBV18 and TRBJ2-5, with TRBD2 matching over 10 bases. Germline loops: CDR1 KGHSH, CDR2 LQKENI. Trimming at V came to 6 bases and at J to 2 bases, leaving 6 bases not matched to a gene. The CDR3 consists of 15 residues. The CDR3 region has the DNA TGTGCCAGCTCCCACAGACTAGCGGGTCAAGAGACCCAGTACTTC. The encoded protein is CASSHRLAGQETQYF.

This chain connects TRBV28 to TRBJ2-3, with D possibly being TRBD2 (6 bases). Trimming pared 4 bases from V and 2 bases from J, leaving 16 bases between. The CDR3 extends over 16 amino acids. Germline V gene sequence: CDR1 MDHEN, CDR2 SYDVKM. Here the CDR3 reads CASSSRTGEPTDTQYF. CDR3 coding DNA: TGTGCCAGCAGTTCCCGGACGGGGGAGCCCACAGATACGCAGTATTTT.

The V and J genes are TRBV9 and TRBJ1-1; TRBD1 might be the D (5 bases). The germline V gene has CDR1 SGDLS and CDR2 YYNGEE. The CDR3 is made up of 18 amino acids. Trimming cost V 3 bases and J 0 bases, with 21 bases left between them. CDR3 in amino acids: CASSAAQGGLILNTEAFF. CDR3 nucleotide sequence: TGTGCCAGCAGCGCGGCCCAGGGAGGCTTGATCCTGAACACTGAAGCTTTCTTT.

The V call is TRBV28, the J call TRBJ1-1; TRBD1 is a possible D gene (6 bases). CDR3 size: 14 residues. V was clipped by 2 bases and J by 1 base, with 8 bases between them. Germline V gene lookup returns CDR1 MDHEN and CDR2 SYDVKM. The CDR3 reads CASSLVQGNTEAFF. The CDR3 nucleotides read TGTGCCAGCAGTTTAGTACAGGGGAACACTGAAGCTTTCTTT.

This chain links TRBV28 with TRBJ2-5; 7 nucleotides line up with TRBD1. CDR1 MDHEN and CDR2 SYDVKM come from the germline V gene. This CDR3 has 18 residues. The trim removed 2 bases at V and 7 bases at J, leaving 19 bases unmatched. The chain's CDR3 is CASSLGRRRDRGFRTQYF. The CDR3 DNA is TGTGCCAGCAGTTTAGGGAGAAGACGGGACAGAGGGTTTCGGACCCAGTACTTC.

Comment on this clone: This CDR3 is also generated by other DNA sequences in the sample. V and J are TRBV18 and TRBJ2-5, with TRBD1 identical over 10 bases. The germline gives CDR1 KGHSH, CDR2 LQKENI. J lost 5 bases, V lost 3 bases, and 0 bases had no gene match. The CDR3 is 13 residues long. The DNA of the CDR3 is TGTGCCAGCTCACCGGGACAGGGGGAGACCCAGTACTTC. Translation: CASSPGQGETQYF.

V and J are TRBV6-5 and TRBJ2-1, with 8 nucleotides matching TRBD1. The germline gives CDR1 MNHEY, CDR2 SVGAGI. V shed 5 bases, J shed 4 bases, and the junction held 7 bases outside the gene matches. There are 15 residues in the CDR3. Here the CDR3 reads CASSRDRSLYNEQFF. In DNA form, the CDR3 reads TGTGCCAGCAGTCGGGACAGGTCTCTATACAATGAGCAGTTCTTC.

V is TRBV6-5 and J is TRBJ2-2; 10 nucleotides line up with TRBD1. CDR3 length: 15 residues. Trimming removed 2 bases from V and 6 bases from J; junction bases left unmatched: 3. CDR1 and CDR2 from the germline V gene are MNHEY and SVGAGI. This chain's CDR3 is CASSYDRGHAGELFF. In DNA, the CDR3 is TGTGCCAGCAGTTACGACAGGGGGCACGCCGGGGAGCTGTTTTTT.

V is TRBV19 and J is TRBJ2-2; D is unclear. The CDR3 runs 10 residues. V lost 5 bases to trimming and J lost 7 bases, with 2 bases between them. CDR1 is LNHDA, CDR2 SQIVND, per germline (reference sequence). This CDR3 reads CASSRGELFF. The DNA of the CDR3 is TGTGCCAGTAGTCGCGGGGAGCTGTTTTTT. Based on the CDR3 plus reference TRBV19 and TRBJ2-2, the full variable domain is DGGITQSPKYLFRKEGQNVTLSCEQNLNHDAMYWYRQDPGQGLRLIYYSQIVNDFQKGDIAEGYSVSREKKESFPLTVTSAQKNPTAFYLCASSRGELFFGEGSRLTVL.

The chain is built from TRBV10-3 and TRBJ2-5, with TRBD2 as a possible D gene (5 bases). CDR3 length equals 13 residues. Germline CDR1 is ENHRY and CDR2 is SYGVKD. V lost 4 bases to trimming and J lost 5 bases, with 11 bases between them. The CDR3 here is CAISGGIRETQYF. CDR3 bases: TGTGCCATCAGTGGAGGGATTAGGGAGACCCAGTACTTC.

This chain links TRBV11-2 with TRBJ2-5; TRBD2 aligns across 10 bases. Germline V gene data show CDR1 as SGHAT and CDR2 as FQNNGV. Trimming at V came to 6 bases and at J to 5 bases, leaving 3 bases not matched to a gene. This CDR3 has 13 residues. For the CDR3, the DNA is TGTGCCAGCAGGGATAGCGGGGGGGAGACCCAGTACTTC. As protein: CASRDSGGETQYF.